A single sample is the source of the 26 T cell receptor beta chains below, sequenced in a study of T cells in Graves' hyperthyroidism and ophthalmopathy. It was RNA transcripts that yielded the amplified TCR beta CDR3 regions. The study used the HTBI primer set for a first-round RT-PCR of the TCR CDR3. MiXCR, run by TCRdb on the multiplex PCR reads, gives a single entry per CDR3 protein. The table lists hundreds of thousands of distinct CDR3 sequences, around 14% of them singletons. Material: blood. The receptor set was obtained from a woman aged 30 to 39 with Graves' hyperthyroidism that later progressed to Graves' ophthalmopathy.

In its sample, this clonotype was seen many times. The rearrangement joins TRBV11-2 to TRBJ2-7; D is unclear. V lost 4 bases and J 5 bases, leaving 12 bases between the germline ends. The CDR3 sequence is 13 residues long. The germline gives CDR1 SGHAT, CDR2 FQNNGV. The CDR3 bases are TGTGCCAGCAGCTCATACCGCAGTCACGAGCAGTACTTC. This codes for CASSSYRSHEQYF.

This clonotype has at least ten counts. The V gene is TRBV18, the J gene TRBJ2-3; 11 bases are shared with TRBD2. V was pared by 6 bases and J by 3 bases, with 5 bases of the junction left unmatched. The CDR3 sequence is 15 residues long. CDR1 and CDR2 from the germline V gene are KGHSH and LQKENI. CDR3 DNA sequence: TGTGCCAGCTCCCAACTAGCGGGAGAGACAGATACGCAGTATTTT. Translated, it gives CASSQLAGETDTQYF. Together with reference TRBV18 and TRBJ2-3, the CDR3 gives the full variable domain: NAGVMQNPRHLVRRRGQEARLRCSPMKGHSHVYWYRQLPEEGLKFMVYLQKENIIDESGMPKERFSAEFPKEGPSILRIQQVVRGDSAAYFCASSQLAGETDTQYFGPGTRLTVL.

The chain carries TRBV6-5 and TRBJ2-5; 13 bases align to TRBD2. The CDR3 is 18 residues long. Germline assignment: CDR1 MNHEY and CDR2 SVGAGI. With 1 base clipped from V and 4 bases from J, the junction kept 9 bases outside the gene matches. The CDR3 nucleotides read TGTGCCAGCAGTTACTGGACCGGGACTAGCGGGAAAACAGAGACCCAGTACTTC. Translated: CASSYWTGTSGKTETQYF.

This clonotype was seen at least ten times. V gene TRBV6-1 combines with J gene TRBJ1-1; TRBD1 might be the D (6 bases). V lost 4 bases to trimming and J lost 1 base, with 25 bases between them. The CDR3 is 19 amino acids. Germline V gene sequence: CDR1 MNHNS, CDR2 SASEGT. CDR3 sequence: CASSGRGRRGATRNTEAFF. DNA of the CDR3: TGTGCCAGCAGTGGACGGGGACGGCGGGGGGCGACGCGGAACACTGAAGCTTTCTTT.

This clonotype was seen repeatedly, ten times or more. The chain uses TRBV6-5 and TRBJ1-1, with a possible D match to TRBD1 (5 bases). In germline, CDR1 is MNHEY, CDR2 SVGAGI. CDR3 length equals 15 residues. The V end lost 0 bases, the J end lost 0 bases, and 8 bases lay between the germline ends. The CDR3 loop reads CASSYSRQMNTEAFF. Written as DNA, the CDR3 is TGTGCCAGCAGTTACTCGAGACAGATGAACACTGAAGCTTTCTTT.

This clonotype was counted at least ten times. The chain uses TRBV27 and TRBJ1-1; D perhaps matches TRBD1 (5 bases). The CDR3 runs 15 residues. CDR1 is MNHEY and CDR2 is SMNVEV in the germline V gene (reference sequence). Trimming cost V 5 bases and J 0 bases, with 13 bases left between them. This CDR3 is CASSPHGGVNTEAFF. CDR3 nucleotide sequence: TGTGCCAGCAGTCCTCACGGGGGGGTGAACACTGAAGCTTTCTTT.

This chain connects TRBV20-1 to TRBJ2-3; TRBD2 matches 10 bases. The germline V gene encodes CDR1 DFQATT and CDR2 SNEGSKA (reference sequence). V lost 3 bases and J lost 5; bases outside the gene matches: 5. CDR3 length: 14 amino acids. In DNA form, the CDR3 reads TGCAGTGCTAGTTCTAGCGGGAGTCTAGATACGCAGTATTTT. It codes for CSASSSGSLDTQYF.

This clonotype was counted a few times. The rearrangement links TRBV19 to TRBJ1-5, with D possibly being TRBD1 (5 bases). Trimming cost V 6 bases and J 3 bases, with 15 bases left between them. The germline V gene encodes CDR1 LNHDA and CDR2 SQIVND (reference sequence). This CDR3 is 15 amino acids long. Here the CDR3 reads CASSPQRGDNQPQHF. DNA of the CDR3: TGTGCCAGTAGCCCACAGAGGGGTGACAATCAGCCCCAGCATTTT.

As for this clonotype: With a much larger clone just one base away, this may be a read error. CDR3 DNA sequence: TGCGCCAGCAGCTCCGGGACAGAGGGGACCGGGCAGTACTTC. This gives the protein CASSSGTEGTGQYF. This rearrangement joins TRBV5-1 to TRBJ2-7, with TRBD1 matching over 7 bases. The CDR3 is 14 amino acids. Germline CDR1 SGHRS, CDR2 YFSETQ. The trim removed 3 bases at V and 9 bases at J, leaving 12 bases unmatched.

This clonotype was found many times. The chain is built from TRBV6-1 and TRBJ1-6, with D perhaps matching TRBD1 (5 bases). Looked up from germline, CDR1 is MNHNS and CDR2 is SASEGT. The CDR3 is 15 amino acids. Trimming removed 6 bases from V and 9 bases from J, with 18 bases in between. The CDR3 here is CASRAKRDAVSPLHF. The CDR3 nucleotides read TGTGCCAGCAGGGCGAAACGGGACGCTGTTTCACCCCTCCACTTT.

This clonotype was found many times. The CDR3 DNA reads TGTGCCAGCAGTTACGGGGGGGCCTACGAGCAGTACTTC. Its translation is CASSYGGAYEQYF. The chain recombines TRBV7-9 with TRBJ2-7; 8 positions match TRBD2. Germline loops: CDR1 SEHNR, CDR2 FQNEAQ (reference sequence). J gave up 2 bases and V 6 bases, and 3 bases lay outside the gene matches. This CDR3 is 13 amino acids long.

V is TRBV10-1 and J is TRBJ1-6; D possibly corresponds to TRBD1 (6 bases). CDR3 length: 13 amino acids. Germline V gene data show CDR1 as WNHNN and CDR2 as SYGVQD (reference sequence). V was cut by 6 bases and J by 6 bases, with 9 bases left in between. The CDR3 region is CASRDSGNSPLHF. DNA for the CDR3: TGCGCCAGCAGGGACAGTGGTAATTCACCCCTCCACTTT.

This clonotype showed up many times. CDR3 nucleotides: TGCGCCAGCAGTGAAATCCTGAACACTGAAGCTTTCTTT. It encodes CASSEILNTEAFF. The rearrangement joins TRBV10-2 to TRBJ1-1; D gene unclear. Germline CDR1 and CDR2: WSHSY and SAAADI. The V gene lost 3 bases and the J gene lost 0 bases, with 5 bases spanning the gap. This CDR3 contains 13 residues.

As regards this clonotype: A much larger clone is a single base away; this may be a read error. The chain recombines TRBV2 with TRBJ1-2; D perhaps matches TRBD1 (6 bases). The CDR3 is 14 residues long. Germline V gives CDR1 SNHLY, CDR2 FYNNEI. V lost 3 bases, J lost 8 bases, and 16 bases lay in between. CDR3 protein: CASSEPWDTQGYTF. Written as DNA, the CDR3 is TGTGCCAGCAGTGAGCCATGGGACACCCAGGGCTACACCTTC.

The sample holds many counts of this clonotype. CDR3 protein: CASGPRGWDEQYF. CDR3 DNA sequence: TGTGCTAGTGGCCCTCGGGGGTGGGACGAGCAGTACTTC. The rearrangement links TRBV12-5 to TRBJ2-7, with D possibly TRBD2 on 6 matching bases. CDR3 length: 13 amino acids. Germline assignment: CDR1 LGHNT and CDR2 FRNRAP. Trimming removed 6 bases at V and 5 bases at J, with 14 bases between.

There are a few counts of this clonotype. The chain employs TRBV20-1 and TRBJ2-1; D may be TRBD2 (6 bases). V was cut by 0 bases and J by 3 bases, with 9 bases left in between. The CDR3 sequence is 14 residues long. Germline values: CDR1 DFQATT, CDR2 SNEGSKA (reference sequence). The CDR3 reads CSARDRESYNEQFF. As DNA, the CDR3 is TGCAGTGCTAGAGATCGGGAGAGCTACAATGAGCAGTTCTTC.

This clonotype occurred a few times. V usage is TRBV20-1 and J usage is TRBJ2-7; 7 bases agree with TRBD2. CDR3 length equals 12 residues. Germline loops: CDR1 DFQATT, CDR2 SNEGSKA (reference sequence). V shed 5 bases and J 3 bases; nucleotides not matched to a gene: 4. The CDR3 nucleotides are TGCAGTGCTTGGACTAGAATCTACGAGCAGTACTTC. It specifies CSAWTRIYEQYF.

Regarding this clonotype: A much bigger clone sits one base away, suggesting this may be a read error. The CDR3 ends on some other residue instead of the conserved phenylalanine or tryptophan, so this is likely a read error. This chain connects TRBV3-1 to TRBJ1-1; possibly TRBD1 for D (5 bases). Germline lookup yields CDR1 LGHDT and CDR2 YNNKEL (reference sequence). The V and J ends lost 1 base and 1 base respectively, with 7 bases between them. CDR3 length: 14 residues. The CDR3 loop reads CASSQVQGNTEAFL. As DNA, the CDR3 is TGTGCCAGCAGCCAAGTGCAGGGGAACACTGAAGCTTTCCTT.

The sample holds many counts of this clonotype. This sequence joins TRBV12-3 or TRBV12-4 and TRBJ1-3; the D gene is possibly TRBD1 (6 bases). The germline V and J ends were trimmed by 11 bases and 4 bases, with 12 bases remaining between them. This CDR3 has 12 residues. CDR3 DNA: TGTGCCTTAGGGGGGAACGGAAACACCATATATTTT. Amino acid sequence: CALGGNGNTIYF.

At least ten counts were recorded for this clonotype. V and J are TRBV20-1 and TRBJ2-7; 7 bases line up with TRBD1. This CDR3 is 15 amino acids long. Germline V gene sequence: CDR1 DFQATT, CDR2 SNEGSKA (reference sequence). Trimming removed 5 bases from V and 0 bases from J; junction bases left unmatched: 10. This CDR3 reads CSALRRQGNSYEQYF. CDR3 nucleotides: TGCAGTGCTCTACGGAGACAGGGCAACTCCTACGAGCAGTACTTC.

This clonotype was recorded at least ten times. The J gene is TRBJ1-2, the V gene TRBV5-1, with D possibly TRBD1 on 5 matching bases. The CDR3 has 15 residues. V was shortened by 5 bases and J by 0 bases, with 14 bases between the two germline ends. Germline CDR1 is SGHRS and CDR2 is YFSETQ. CDR3 bases: TGCGCCAGCAGTGAGGGTGCGGGACCTAACTATGGCTACACCTTC. Amino acid sequence: CASSEGAGPNYGYTF.

The table lists this clonotype with many counts. The chain couples TRBV20-1 to TRBJ2-3; TRBD2 aligns across 8 bases. The V gene end was trimmed by 0 bases and the J gene end by 3 bases; junction bases not matched to a gene: 17. Per the germline V gene, CDR1 is DFQATT and CDR2 is SNEGSKA (reference sequence). This CDR3 is built from 19 residues. CDR3 nucleotide sequence: TGCAGTGCTAGAGATGCCAGGGCGGGAGGATGGCGGCGGACAGATACGCAGTATTTT. Translation gives CSARDARAGGWRRTDTQYF.

This clonotype was picked up a small number of times. The rearrangement uses TRBV20-1 and TRBJ1-1; TRBD1 agrees at 11 bases. In germline, CDR1 is DFQATT, CDR2 SNEGSKA (reference sequence). The CDR3 runs to 16 residues. The trim removed 1 base at V and 3 bases at J, leaving 7 bases unmatched. The CDR3 DNA reads as TGCAGTGCTAGAGCAAGGACAGGGGGCGTGTACACTGAAGCTTTCTTT. Translating it yields CSARARTGGVYTEAFF.

At least ten counts were recorded for this clonotype. V and J are TRBV2 and TRBJ2-1, with TRBD2 identical over 10 bases. V dropped 2 bases and J dropped 8; count of bases not matched to a gene: 6. Germline V gene sequence: CDR1 SNHLY, CDR2 FYNNEI. The CDR3 has 15 residues. The CDR3 reads CASSESRAGGYEQFF. The CDR3 DNA sequence: TGTGCCAGCAGTGAATCGAGAGCGGGAGGGTATGAGCAGTTCTTC.

The genes are TRBV4-1 and TRBJ2-7; possible D gene TRBD1, 5 bases. Germline CDR1 is MGHRA and CDR2 is YSYEKL. This CDR3 contains 15 residues. The V and J ends lost 2 bases and 2 bases respectively, with 13 bases between them. The CDR3 is CASSQRGSGPYEQYF. DNA of the CDR3: TGCGCCAGCAGCCAAAGGGGTTCAGGGCCCTACGAGCAGTACTTC.

This clonotype has more than one count but fewer than ten. Compared with germline, one end of the junction differs, possibly owing to a read error. For the CDR3, the DNA is TGTGTCAGCAGCTTCCAGGGGTTGGGGAGAAATGGCTACACCTTC. Amino acids: CVSSFQGLGRNGYTF. The chain carries TRBV5-5 and TRBJ1-2; maybe TRBD1 (6 bases). This CDR3 is built from 15 residues. Germline V gene sequence: CDR1 SGHKS, CDR2 YYEKEE (reference sequence).